One T cell receptor (beta chain) is described in this entry. The antigen is unknown. The entry originates in a study of T cell responses to AZD1222 COVID-19 vaccine. Study-wide context: Investigators merged groups given second doses at roughly 4 or roughly 12 weeks.

Study-wide points: Sampled repertoires all dated from after the peak T cell response. Donors were largely white British and mainly female; clonal diversity was possibly underestimated. Just a handful of people given AZD1222 tested seropositive at baseline.

This CDR3 has 14 amino acids. Germline CDR1 SGHTA, CDR2 FQGTGA. The V segment lost 0 bases and the J segment 9 bases; nucleotides outside the gene matches: 2. Sequencing was performed with immunoSEQ multiplex PCR; in TCRdb, only in-frame clones are kept and a portion is missing. This table holds 150,000 to 200,000 clones, less than 95% found once. The clonotype comes from an adult in good health. V is TRBV7-3 and J is TRBJ1-6, with 7 nucleotides matching TRBD1. Sequences were derived from peripheral blood, sampled on day 0 of AZD1222 vaccination. CDR3 nucleotide sequence: TGTGCCAGCAGCTTAACGGCAGGGGGTTCACCCCTCCACTTT. It specifies CASSLTAGGSPLHF.